Given below is one T cell receptor (beta chain) in context. Its antigen is not known. The germline CDR1 and CDR2 sequences are MNHEY and SMNVEV (reference sequence). The CDR3 length is 15 residues. Trimming left V 3 bases short and J 0 bases short, with 8 bases between. Healthy bone marrow donors made up the cohort. The source of the sample is a study of cytomegalovirus exposure and HLA in healthy donors. Study observations and caveats: Analysis was performed later, and it showed HLA-associated TCR beta chains to be more clonally expanded than equally common others. One cluster of highly shared sequence variants probably arose as a sequencing artifact. Cytomegalovirus association was assigned to about 150 TCR beta chains.

PCR used 60 Vbeta primers and 13 Jbeta primers. Profiling relied on immunoSEQ multiplex PCR, and the TCRdb table lists in-frame clones only, not all of them. The repertoire holds 150,000 to 200,000 clones, with approximately 85% as singletons. The sample taken for sequencing was PBMCs. The rearrangement uses TRBV27 and TRBJ2-2; D ambiguous. The TCR originated in a woman aged 45-60 years in good health and CMV-seronegative. The CDR3 nucleotides are TGTGCCAGCAGTTTCCTACAGTCGAACACCGGGGAGCTGTTTTTT. Translated: CASSFLQSNTGELFF.